This TCR beta chain is drawn from a study of blood T cell repertoires in COVID-19. The Seattle patients, enrolled during active infection, were followed longitudinally. Trimming removed 0 bases from V and 4 bases from J, with 8 bases in between. Per the germline V gene, CDR1 is SGHRS and CDR2 is YFSETQ. The CDR3 is made up of 14 amino acids. Under the authors' procedure: Scientists estimated how many nucleated cells there were by amplifying reference gene primers. The data were produced by immunoSEQ multiplex PCR, yet TCRdb's version contains in-frame clones alone and is incomplete. The DNA gave D and trimming, while V, J and clone size come from that table. The data hold approximately 60,000 clones, with 75% to 90% observed a single time.

The sample taken for sequencing was peripheral blood. The gene calls are TRBV5-1 and TRBJ1-3; weak D call: TRBD1 (5 bases). The receptor was isolated from a woman over 75 with COVID-19, enrolled during active disease. Here the CDR3 DNA reads TGCGCCAGCAGCTTGGCAGGGTTGGGAAACACCATATATTTT. Its protein product is CASSLAGLGNTIYF.